This TCR beta chain derives from a study of blood T cell repertoires in COVID-19. The wider study: COVID-19 samples collected from the United States, Italy and Spain covered acute and convalescent phases. Nucleic acid was either cDNA or gDNA, and it came from T cells, B-cell-depleted T cells, or PBMCs.

J gave up 2 bases and V 5 bases, and 10 bases lay outside the gene matches. The CDR3 contains 17 residues. Germline lookup yields CDR1 MDHEN and CDR2 SYDVKM. Original processing methods: Reference gene primer amplification gave nucleated cell count estimates. Data came from immunoSEQ multiplex PCR; TCRdb stores just in-frame clones and leaves some out. The DNA was the basis for D and trimming; V, J and clone size are from that table. The sample shows approximately 82,000 clones, approximately 92% of them seen only once. The source material was peripheral blood. The chain carries TRBV28 and TRBJ1-2; 11 bases match TRBD1. The clonotype comes from a woman between 55 and 75 years old with active COVID-19. The CDR3 protein is CASSKGQGVNDNYGYTF. CDR3 in DNA: TGTGCCAGCAGTAAGGGACAGGGGGTTAACGACAACTATGGCTACACCTTC.